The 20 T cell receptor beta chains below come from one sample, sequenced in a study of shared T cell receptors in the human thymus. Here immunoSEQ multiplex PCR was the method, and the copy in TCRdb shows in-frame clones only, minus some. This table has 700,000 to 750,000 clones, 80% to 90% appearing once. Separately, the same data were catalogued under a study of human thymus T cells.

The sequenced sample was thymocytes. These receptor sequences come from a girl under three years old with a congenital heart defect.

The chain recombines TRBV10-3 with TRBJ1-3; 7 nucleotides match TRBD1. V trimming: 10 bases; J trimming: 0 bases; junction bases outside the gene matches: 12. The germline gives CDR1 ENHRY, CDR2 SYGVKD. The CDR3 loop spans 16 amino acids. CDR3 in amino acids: CATRPMTGLSGNTIYF. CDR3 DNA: TGTGCCACCAGACCTATGACAGGGCTCTCTGGAAACACCATATATTTT.

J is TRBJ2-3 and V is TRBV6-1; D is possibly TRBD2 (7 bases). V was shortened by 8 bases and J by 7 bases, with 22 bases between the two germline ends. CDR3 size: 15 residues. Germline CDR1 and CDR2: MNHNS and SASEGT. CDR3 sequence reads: CASCLAGASTNTQYF. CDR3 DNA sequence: TGTGCCAGCTGCTTGGCGGGGGCCTCGACGAATACGCAGTATTTT.

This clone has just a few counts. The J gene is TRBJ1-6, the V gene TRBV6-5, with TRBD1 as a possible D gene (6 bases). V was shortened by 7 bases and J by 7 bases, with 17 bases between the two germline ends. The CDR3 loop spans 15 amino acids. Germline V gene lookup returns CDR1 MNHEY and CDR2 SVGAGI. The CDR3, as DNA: TGTGCCAGCAAGGCCGGGGGGCGCTTCAATTCACCCCTCCACTTT. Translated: CASKAGGRFNSPLHF.

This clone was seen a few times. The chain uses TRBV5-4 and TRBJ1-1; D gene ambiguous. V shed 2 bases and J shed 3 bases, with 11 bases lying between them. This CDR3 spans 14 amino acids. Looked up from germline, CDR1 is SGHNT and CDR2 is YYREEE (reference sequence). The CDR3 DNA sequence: TGTGCCAGCAGCTTTTGGGTCGGGGACACTGAAGCTTTCTTT. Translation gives CASSFWVGDTEAFF.

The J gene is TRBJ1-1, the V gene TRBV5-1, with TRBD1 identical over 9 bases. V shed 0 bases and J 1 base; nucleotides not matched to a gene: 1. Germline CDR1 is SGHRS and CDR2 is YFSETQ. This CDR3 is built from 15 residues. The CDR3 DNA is TGCGCCAGCAGCTTGGACAGGGGGCCGAACACTGAAGCTTTCTTT. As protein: CASSLDRGPNTEAFF.

CDR3 sequence: CASSLVQGSENTIYF. The DNA of the CDR3 is TGCGCCAGCAGCTTGGTACAGGGGAGCGAAAACACCATATATTTT. This chain connects TRBV5-1 to TRBJ1-3; 7 bases fit TRBD1. Germline CDR1 SGHRS, CDR2 YFSETQ. The CDR3 runs to 15 residues. V was clipped by 0 bases and J by 6 bases; unmatched bases: 6.

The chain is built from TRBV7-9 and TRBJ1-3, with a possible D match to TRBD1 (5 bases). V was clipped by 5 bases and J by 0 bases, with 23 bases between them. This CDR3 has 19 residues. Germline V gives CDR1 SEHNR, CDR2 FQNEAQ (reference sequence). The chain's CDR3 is CASSPSITGSPRSGNTIYF. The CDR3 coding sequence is TGTGCCAGCAGCCCATCGATCACAGGATCCCCCCGCTCTGGAAACACCATATATTTT. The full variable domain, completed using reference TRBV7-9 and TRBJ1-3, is DTGVSQNPRHKITKRGQNVTFRCDPISEHNRLYWYRQTLGQGPEFLTYFQNEAQLEKSRLLSDRFSAERPKGSFSTLEIQRTEQGDSAMYLCASSPSITGSPRSGNTIYFGEGSWLTVV.

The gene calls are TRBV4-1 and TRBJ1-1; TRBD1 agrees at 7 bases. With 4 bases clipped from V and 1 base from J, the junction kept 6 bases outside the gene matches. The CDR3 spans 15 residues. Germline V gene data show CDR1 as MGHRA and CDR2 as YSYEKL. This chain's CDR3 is CASSPGTVPNTEAFF. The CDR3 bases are TGCGCCAGCAGCCCGGGGACAGTACCGAACACTGAAGCTTTCTTT.

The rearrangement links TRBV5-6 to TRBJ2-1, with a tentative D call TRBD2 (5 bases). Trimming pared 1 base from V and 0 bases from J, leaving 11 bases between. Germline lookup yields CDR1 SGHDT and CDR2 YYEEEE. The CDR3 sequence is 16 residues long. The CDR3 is CASSLSGISSYNEQFF. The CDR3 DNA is TGTGCCAGCAGCTTGTCCGGGATTAGCTCCTACAATGAGCAGTTCTTC.

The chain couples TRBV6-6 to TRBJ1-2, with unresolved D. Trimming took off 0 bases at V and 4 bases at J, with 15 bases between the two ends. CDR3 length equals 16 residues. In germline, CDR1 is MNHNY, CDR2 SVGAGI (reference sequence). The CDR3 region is CASSYSGSGHIYGYTF. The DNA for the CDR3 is TGTGCCAGCAGTTACTCGGGGAGTGGCCATATCTATGGCTACACCTTC.

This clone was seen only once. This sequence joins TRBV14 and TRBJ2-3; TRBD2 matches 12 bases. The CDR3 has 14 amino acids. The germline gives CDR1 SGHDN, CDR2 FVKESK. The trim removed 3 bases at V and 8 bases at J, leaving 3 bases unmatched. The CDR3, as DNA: TGTGCCAGCAGCCACCTAGCGGGGGGGCGTACGCAGTATTTT. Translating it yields CASSHLAGGRTQYF.

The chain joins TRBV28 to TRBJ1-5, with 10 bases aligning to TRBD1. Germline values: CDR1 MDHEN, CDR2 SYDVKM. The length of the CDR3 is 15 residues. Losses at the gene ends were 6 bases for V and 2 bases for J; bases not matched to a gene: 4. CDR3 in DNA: TGTGCCAGCAGACCCGGGACAGGGGGCAATCAGCCCCAGCATTTT. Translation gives CASRPGTGGNQPQHF.

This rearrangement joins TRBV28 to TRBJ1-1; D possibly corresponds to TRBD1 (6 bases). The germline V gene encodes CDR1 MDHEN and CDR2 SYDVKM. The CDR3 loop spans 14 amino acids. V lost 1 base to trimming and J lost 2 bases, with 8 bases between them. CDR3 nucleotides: TGTGCCAGCAGTTTATTTGGGACAAACACTGAAGCTTTCTTT. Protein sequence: CASSLFGTNTEAFF.

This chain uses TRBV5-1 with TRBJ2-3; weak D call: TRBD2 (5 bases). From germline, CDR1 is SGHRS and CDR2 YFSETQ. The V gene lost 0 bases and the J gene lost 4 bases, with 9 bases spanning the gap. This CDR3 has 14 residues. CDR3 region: CASSLVGGPDTQYF. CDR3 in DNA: TGCGCCAGCAGCTTGGTTGGCGGGCCAGATACGCAGTATTTT.

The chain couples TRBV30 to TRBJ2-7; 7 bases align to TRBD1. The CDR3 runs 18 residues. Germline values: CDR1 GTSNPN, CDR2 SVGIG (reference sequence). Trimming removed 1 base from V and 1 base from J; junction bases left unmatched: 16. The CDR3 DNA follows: TGTGCCTGGAGTGCGGCCTCTTTGACAGGGAACGGATCCTACGAGCAGTACTTC. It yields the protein CAWSAASLTGNGSYEQYF. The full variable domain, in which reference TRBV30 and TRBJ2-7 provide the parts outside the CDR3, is SQTIHQWPATLVQPVGSPLSLECTVEGTSNPNLYWYRQAAGRGLQLLFYSVGIGQISSEVPQNLSASRPQDRQFILSSKKLLLSDSGFYLCAWSAASLTGNGSYEQYFGPGTRLTVT.

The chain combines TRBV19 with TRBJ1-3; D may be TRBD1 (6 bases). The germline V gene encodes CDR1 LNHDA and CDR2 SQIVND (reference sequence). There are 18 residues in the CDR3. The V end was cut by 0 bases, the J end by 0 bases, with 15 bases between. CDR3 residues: CASSIEGKTGNSGNTIYF. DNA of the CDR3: TGTGCCAGTAGTATAGAAGGCAAGACAGGCAACTCTGGAAACACCATATATTTT. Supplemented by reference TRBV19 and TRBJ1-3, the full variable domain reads DGGITQSPKYLFRKEGQNVTLSCEQNLNHDAMYWYRQDPGQGLRLIYYSQIVNDFQKGDIAEGYSVSREKKESFPLTVTSAQKNPTAFYLCASSIEGKTGNSGNTIYFGEGSWLTVV.

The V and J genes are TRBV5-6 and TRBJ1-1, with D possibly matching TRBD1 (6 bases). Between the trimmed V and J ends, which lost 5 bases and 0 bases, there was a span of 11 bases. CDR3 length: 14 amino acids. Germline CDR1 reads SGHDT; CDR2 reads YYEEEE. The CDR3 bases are TGTGCCAGCAGAATCAGGGACATGAACACTGAAGCTTTCTTT. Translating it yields CASRIRDMNTEAFF.

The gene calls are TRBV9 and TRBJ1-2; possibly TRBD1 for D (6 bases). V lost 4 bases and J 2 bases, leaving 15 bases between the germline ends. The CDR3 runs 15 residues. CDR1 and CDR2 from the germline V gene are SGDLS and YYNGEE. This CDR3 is CASSSPGHQNYGYTF. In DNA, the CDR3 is TGTGCCAGCAGCTCCCCGGGACATCAAAACTATGGCTACACCTTC.

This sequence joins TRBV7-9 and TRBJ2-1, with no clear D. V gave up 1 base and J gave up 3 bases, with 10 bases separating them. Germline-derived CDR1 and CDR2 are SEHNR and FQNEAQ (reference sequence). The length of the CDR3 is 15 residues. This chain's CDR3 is CASSLVIEDYNEQFF. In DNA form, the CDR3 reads TGTGCCAGCAGCTTAGTTATTGAGGACTACAATGAGCAGTTCTTC.

CDR3 sequence: CASSFKSVRGEQYF. For the CDR3, the DNA is TGTGCCAGCAGTTTTAAATCAGTGAGAGGCGAGCAGTACTTC. This sequence joins TRBV28 and TRBJ2-7; no definite D call. The length of the CDR3 is 14 residues. Per germline, CDR1 MDHEN and CDR2 SYDVKM. Trimming cost V 3 bases and J 6 bases, with 15 bases left between them.